The text below deals with one TCR beta chain. Its recognized antigen is unknown. Base qualities are not recorded, but no much larger clone differs from it by a single base. This record comes from a study of identifying expanded T cells in peripheral blood (dated 2019 in TCRdb). Study-wide context: Technical replicates were generated by sequencing separate aliquots of the same genomic DNA pool, and four replicates were compared pairwise.

Summary of the overall study and its limitations: The beta-binomial model significantly reduced the number of clones called differentially abundant and the false-positive rate across all healthy-donor time intervals. The binomial model flagged roughly 1.1 differentially abundant clones between technical replicates, compared with about 17 over two weeks and 19 over roughly 4 weeks. Variance in clone template counts between roughly two-week samples significantly increased with total template count across all healthy donors. The authors expected that biological variance in healthy repertoires might rise further over much longer intervals, such as months to years.

No immune events such as infections were documented for the healthy donors during the collection period. Healthy-donor blood repertoires served as a training cohort to calibrate time-dependent variance in a beta-binomial model of T-cell clone differential abundance. There were 10 healthy donors in the training cohort, of whom 3 were female and 7 were male. An age range of about 29 to 70 years, with an average of about 45 years, was recorded for the donors. Obtained from a commercial supplier, whole blood was collected from each healthy donor at three time points set about two weeks apart. Genomic DNA was extracted from unsorted whole blood for immunosequencing. The immunoSEQ Assay, which relies on bias-controlled multiplex PCR amplification of genomic DNA, was used to profile TCRbeta CDR3 regions. Per the source publication's procedure: The absolute abundance of each unique TCRbeta CDR3 region was quantified after sequences were collapsed and filtered. Differential abundance was tested with two models: a binomial (Fisher-equivalent) model and a beta-binomial model that adds time-dependent variance fitted from healthy donors. Clones with fewer than 5 combined templates were removed, and a clone was called differentially abundant if the clone's Benjamini-Hochberg FDR was below 0.01. Using the form v = (b*log(k)+a)^2, the beta-binomial variance was modeled as a function of the total template count across the two samples. This immuneACCESS table, as held by TCRdb, lists in-frame sequences with V and J called but not all clones. Of the missing ones, under half trace to an unresolved V gene in checked studies; the others have no known cause. For V, J and clone size, that table is used; D and trimming come from the DNA. Across this sample there are around 56,000 clones, with over 75% seen only once. The ten largest clones capture over 15% of the sample.

The source of this sequence is a person aged 18-70 years in good health. Sequences were obtained from blood.

The CDR3 reads as follows: CASSVIDSSSGNTIYF. The nucleotide sequence reads TGTGCCAGCAGTGTCATCGACAGCAGCTCTGGAAACACCATATATTTT. The V gene is TRBV6-1 and the J gene is TRBJ1-3, and the D gene may be TRBD1, 5 bases matching. The CDR3, from cysteine to phenylalanine, totals 16 residues. Only the CDR3 portion is preserved as DNA: 48 bases, with reading frame beginning at the first base. Reading the germline V gene gives CDR1 MNHNS and CDR2 SASEGT. Trimming takes 4 bases from V and 0 bases from J, and the germline ends sit 13 bases apart.